This T cell receptor beta chain came from a study of blood T cell repertoires in COVID-19. Study-wide context: The origin of the acute and convalescent COVID-19 samples was the United States, Italy and Spain. Nucleic acid was either cDNA or gDNA, and it came from T cells, B-cell-depleted T cells, or PBMCs.

Authors' data handling: Estimation of nucleated cell counts was performed using reference gene primer amplification. TCRdb's table, derived via immunoSEQ multiplex PCR, lists solely in-frame clones and lacks some. V, J and clone size were drawn from that table, and D and trimming were deduced from the DNA. The data show 250,000 to 350,000 clones, approximately 90% seen once. Germline trimming cut 3 bases from V and 5 bases from J; bases unmatched to any gene: 5. The germline CDR1 and CDR2 sequences are SQVTM and ANQGSEA. The CDR3 spans 13 residues. This clonotype originated in a man between 18 and 29 years old with active or convalescent COVID-19. Sample: peripheral blood. The V and J genes are TRBV29-1 and TRBJ2-3; TRBD1 matches 7 bases. The CDR3, as DNA: TGCAGCGTTGAGCCGGGACAGAGAGATACGCAGTATTTT. This sequence encodes CSVEPGQRDTQYF.